The source of this T cell receptor (beta chain) is a study of siplizumab effects on memory and regulatory T cells. Overall study findings and caveats: Some alloreactive sequences were traceable to unstimulated CD4+ memory cells, and siplizumab significantly reduced them. Unstimulated subsets were the mapping target of only a minor fraction of alloreactive clones. Mappable alloreactive CD4+ clones averaged around 71% Treg-derived with siplizumab versus around 25% in controls.

V gave up 5 bases and J gave up 0 bases, with 6 bases separating them. The CDR3 runs to 13 residues. CDR1 and CDR2 (germline): MGHDK, SYGVNS. Regarding this clone: Its antigen is unidentified.

Per individual sample, about 10^5 TCR templates were assayed. The table came from immunoSEQ multiplex PCR; TCRdb's copy has only in-frame clones and leaves some out. In the table there are 100,000 to 120,000 clones, around 90% of which are singletons. The receptor was derived from a human donor in good health. The chain couples TRBV25-1 to TRBJ2-3; maybe TRBD1 (6 bases). Sequencing used CD4+ T cells sorted from blood. The CDR3 loop is CASSRGSTDTQYF. CDR3 DNA: TGTGCCAGCAGTAGGGGGAGCACAGATACGCAGTATTTT.